Listed here are 25 T cell receptor beta chains from one sample, sequenced in a study of molecular identifiers for immune sequencing clone quantification. TCRdb reprocessed the PCR reads via MiXCR and lists one record per CDR3 protein. The sample lists approximately 670,000 distinct CDR3 sequences; nearly 20% were seen once. The sequencing sample was made of naive CD8+ T cells from blood, with Jurkat cell RNA spiked in. Subset meaning: FACS-sorted CD8+CD4-CCR7+CD45RA+ naive T cells. Source of these receptors: a human donor in good health. Some libraries in this study had Jurkat cell RNA spiked in.

J is TRBJ2-7 and V is TRBV12-3 or TRBV12-4; D possibly uses TRBD1 or TRBD2 (6 bases each). The length of the CDR3 is 15 residues. V lost 5 bases and J lost 7, with 21 bases in between. The CDR3 here is CASSKGDRSRGEQYF. The CDR3 coding sequence is TGTGCCAGCAGTAAGGGGGATCGCTCCCGGGGGGAGCAGTACTTC.

This clonotype was counted ten times or more. The chain recombines TRBV10-1 with TRBJ2-5; 7 nucleotides agree with TRBD2. Germline V gene lookup returns CDR1 WNHNN and CDR2 SYGVQD (reference sequence). V lost 1 base and J lost 2; bases outside the gene matches: 4. The CDR3 runs 15 residues. CDR3 sequence: CASSELAGEQETQYF. CDR3 DNA: TGCGCCAGCAGTGAGTTAGCGGGTGAACAAGAGACCCAGTACTTC.

This clonotype was counted at least ten times. The CDR3 DNA follows: TGTGCCAGCAGTTACTCGGGGACCCCGGCGGATACGCAGTATTTT. This sequence encodes CASSYSGTPADTQYF. This chain joins TRBV6-2 or TRBV6-3 and TRBJ2-3; perhaps D is TRBD1 or TRBD2 (5 bases each). With 0 bases removed from V and 6 bases from J, the gap between germline ends came to 13 bases. CDR1 MNHEY and CDR2 SVGEGT come from the germline V gene. The CDR3 totals 15 residues.

This clonotype was observed a few times. The chain couples TRBV12-3 or TRBV12-4 to TRBJ1-5, with D hard to call. Trimming removed 2 bases from V and 0 bases from J, with 17 bases in between. CDR3 length equals 18 residues. CDR3 sequence: CASSLRSIRRYSNQPQHF. DNA of the CDR3: TGTGCCAGCAGTTTAAGGAGTATACGCAGATATAGCAATCAGCCCCAGCATTTT.

This clonotype has a single count. Just one base apart from a much larger clone, this may be a read error. The genes are TRBV4-1 and TRBJ2-7; either TRBD1 or TRBD2 may supply D (5 bases each). The CDR3 is 18 residues long. The germline CDR1 and CDR2 sequences are MGHRA and YSYEKL. V was cut by 1 base and J by 2 bases, with 21 bases left in between. In DNA form, the CDR3 reads TGCGCCAGCAGCCAAGTTCAGGGCTCACTCGGGGTAGCCTACGAGCAGTACTTC. This gives the protein CASSQVQGSLGVAYEQYF.

The J gene is TRBJ1-1, the V gene TRBV10-3, with 8 bases matching TRBD1. Losses at the gene ends were 6 bases for V and 7 bases for J; bases not matched to a gene: 10. Germline V gene lookup returns CDR1 ENHRY and CDR2 SYGVKD. The length of the CDR3 is 14 residues. CDR3 residues: CAIRIPGGANEAFF. The DNA of the CDR3 is TGTGCCATCAGGATTCCAGGGGGCGCGAATGAAGCTTTCTTT.

Ten or more counts support this clonotype. The V call is TRBV28, the J call TRBJ2-3; D gene ambiguous. V gave up 6 bases and J gave up 4 bases, with 11 bases separating them. The CDR3 has 13 amino acids. Germline loops: CDR1 MDHEN, CDR2 SYDVKM. CDR3 amino acids: CASSPRVADTQYF. The CDR3 bases are TGTGCCAGCAGCCCCCGCGTGGCAGATACGCAGTATTTT.

This clonotype has at least ten counts. CDR3 loop: CASSQDWNQETQYF. The CDR3 DNA sequence: TGCGCCAGCAGCCAAGATTGGAACCAAGAGACCCAGTACTTC. The rearrangement uses TRBV4-1 and TRBJ2-5, with D uncertain. Trimming removed 0 bases at V and 0 bases at J, with 5 bases between. CDR1 and CDR2 (germline): MGHRA, YSYEKL. CDR3 length equals 14 residues.

This clonotype was observed many times. The chain is built from TRBV29-1 and TRBJ2-7; D is possibly TRBD2 (6 bases). V was cut by 7 bases and J by 6 bases, with 16 bases left in between. Germline loops: CDR1 SQVTM, CDR2 ANQGSEA. CDR3 length: 12 residues. The CDR3 protein is CSGVAGTGEQYF. As DNA, the CDR3 is TGCAGCGGAGTCGCCGGGACTGGCGAGCAGTACTTC.

Points on this clonotype: A read error may explain this, as a much larger clone is one base away. The chain joins TRBV29-1 to TRBJ1-1; D is undetermined. CDR1 and CDR2 from the germline V gene are SQVTM and ANQGSEA. This CDR3 spans 13 amino acids. With 3 bases removed from V and 1 base from J, the gap between germline ends came to 9 bases. The CDR3 DNA reads TGCAGCGTTGACAGGATGGGGAACACTGAAGCTTTCTTT. The encoded protein is CSVDRMGNTEAFF.

This rearrangement joins TRBV11-2 to TRBJ1-6; the D gene is possibly TRBD1 (6 bases). Trimming took off 5 bases at V and 6 bases at J, with 11 bases between the two ends. The germline CDR1 and CDR2 sequences are SGHAT and FQNNGV. The CDR3 contains 14 residues. CDR3 amino acids: CASSPSGVNSPLHF. CDR3 coding DNA: TGTGCCAGCAGCCCATCAGGGGTTAATTCACCCCTCCACTTT.

As concerns this clonotype: This clone may be a read error of a much larger clone one base away. The conserved final phenylalanine or tryptophan is absent from the CDR3, which likely points to a read error. The chain employs TRBV4-3 and TRBJ2-1, with TRBD2 identical over 7 bases. The germline gives CDR1 LGHNA, CDR2 YSLEER. V shed 2 bases, J shed 3 bases, and the junction held 7 bases outside the gene matches. The CDR3 runs 16 residues. CDR3 bases: TGCGCCAGCAGCCAATCCGGGCTAGCGGACTACAATGAGCAGTTCCTC. It yields the protein CASSQSGLADYNEQFL.

Many counts were recorded for this clonotype. V and J are TRBV19 and TRBJ2-5; D not certain. The length of the CDR3 is 13 residues. V lost 0 bases, J lost 3 bases, and 5 bases lay in between. Looked up from germline, CDR1 is LNHDA and CDR2 is SQIVND (reference sequence). CDR3: CASSIDLEETQYF. The CDR3 coding sequence is TGTGCCAGTAGTATAGATCTGGAAGAGACCCAGTACTTC.

For this clonotype: In this CDR3 the conserved last residue, phenylalanine or tryptophan, is missing, so a read error is likely. The rearrangement links TRBV6-5 to TRBJ2-3; TRBD2 aligns across 9 bases. Unmatched junction bases numbered 11, after V lost 2 bases and J lost 2 bases. This CDR3 contains 18 residues. The germline CDR1 and CDR2 sequences are MNHEY and SVGAGI. This chain's CDR3 is CASSYSYSSGGNTDTQYR. CDR3 sequence (DNA): TGTGCCAGCAGTTACAGTTACAGTAGCGGGGGAAACACAGATACGCAGTATCGT.

This clonotype appeared many times. This chain links TRBV19 with TRBJ1-3; a weak D match, TRBD1 (5 bases). The CDR3 is 15 residues long. V lost 7 bases and J lost 0, with 13 bases in between. Germline CDR1 LNHDA, CDR2 SQIVND (reference sequence). As DNA, the CDR3 is TGTGCCAGTATGGGACCGGGACTCTCTGGAAACACCATATATTTT. Protein product: CASMGPGLSGNTIYF.

J is TRBJ2-7 and V is TRBV10-1, with 9 bases that match TRBD2. Unmatched junction bases numbered 5, after V lost 4 bases and J lost 4 bases. The V gene's germline CDR1 is WNHNN and CDR2 SYGVQD (reference sequence). The CDR3 sequence is 14 residues long. DNA for the CDR3: TGCGCCAGCAGTGTTGGTAGCGGGAGATACGAGCAGTACTTC. Its protein is CASSVGSGRYEQYF.

This clonotype turned up a few times. This rearrangement joins TRBV20-1 to TRBJ2-1; 9 positions agree with TRBD1. V shed 5 bases, J shed 11 bases, and the junction held 4 bases outside the gene matches. Germline V gene sequence: CDR1 DFQATT, CDR2 SNEGSKA (reference sequence). The CDR3 sequence is 11 residues long. CDR3 nucleotide sequence: TGCAGTGCTGGAGGGACAGGGAAGCAGTTCTTC. This sequence encodes CSAGGTGKQFF.

The chain recombines TRBV6-5 with TRBJ1-1; D not certain. The CDR3 spans 15 residues. Germline CDR1 reads MNHEY; CDR2 reads SVGAGI. V was clipped by 0 bases and J by 7 bases, with 15 bases between them. The CDR3 DNA is TGTGCCAGCAGTTACTCGTCTTGGGGTGGAAGTGAAGCTTTCTTT. Encoded protein: CASSYSSWGGSEAFF.

This clonotype was detected many times. This chain connects TRBV7-7 to TRBJ2-5, with unresolved D. V was clipped by 5 bases and J by 2 bases, with 9 bases between them. Germline V gene lookup returns CDR1 SSHAT and CDR2 FNYEAQ (reference sequence). The CDR3 spans 13 residues. The CDR3 protein is CASSLLVQETQYF. CDR3 bases: TGTGCCAGCAGCCTGCTGGTACAAGAGACCCAGTACTTC. The variable domain in full, completed from reference TRBV7-7 and TRBJ2-5, reads GAGVSQSPRYKVTKRGQDVTLRCDPISSHATLYWYQQALGQGPEFLTYFNYEAQPDKSGLPSDRFSAERPEGSISTLTIQRTEQRDSAMYRCASSLLVQETQYFGPGTRLLVL.

The chain uses TRBV19 and TRBJ1-5; a possible D gene is TRBD1 (6 bases). Trimming removed 5 bases from V and 5 bases from J, with 28 bases in between. Germline values: CDR1 LNHDA, CDR2 SQIVND (reference sequence). This CDR3 is built from 19 residues. Written as DNA, the CDR3 is TGTGCCAGTAGTCGCCCCGATACCACTTCGGGACACCTCCATCAGCCCCAGCATTTT. Its translation: CASSRPDTTSGHLHQPQHF. Full variable domain (outside the CDR3, taken from reference TRBV19 and TRBJ1-5): DGGITQSPKYLFRKEGQNVTLSCEQNLNHDAMYWYRQDPGQGLRLIYYSQIVNDFQKGDIAEGYSVSREKKESFPLTVTSAQKNPTAFYLCASSRPDTTSGHLHQPQHFGDGTRLSIL.

About this clonotype: One end of the junction fails to match germline, which may point to a read error. V usage is TRBV5-6 and J usage is TRBJ2-7; a weak D match, TRBD1 (5 bases). Per the germline V gene, CDR1 is SGHDT and CDR2 is YYEEEE. This CDR3 is built from 13 residues. CDR3 nucleotide sequence: TGTGCCAGCAGCTCCGACAGCTCCTACGAGCAGCACTTC. Amino acid sequence: CASSSDSSYEQHF. Based on the CDR3 plus reference TRBV5-6 and TRBJ2-7, the full variable domain is DAGVTQSPTHLIKTRGQQVTLRCSPKSGHDTVSWYQQALGQGPQFIFQYYEEEERQRGNFPDRFSGHQFPNYSSELNVNALLLGDSALYLCASSSDSSYEQHFGPGTRLTVT.

This clonotype appeared many times. The chain recombines TRBV5-1 with TRBJ1-4, with D possibly TRBD1 on 6 matching bases. V lost 2 bases, J lost 7 bases, and 12 bases lay in between. CDR1 and CDR2 (germline): SGHRS, YFSETQ. CDR3 length: 14 amino acids. The chain's CDR3 is CASSFTGLSEKLFF. For the CDR3, the DNA is TGCGCCAGCAGCTTTACAGGGCTTAGTGAAAAACTGTTTTTT.

This clonotype was found many times. The gene calls are TRBV20-1 and TRBJ1-1, with TRBD1 matching over 7 bases. This CDR3 comprises 13 residues. The trim removed 5 bases at V and 4 bases at J, leaving 7 bases unmatched. Germline-derived CDR1 and CDR2 are DFQATT and SNEGSKA (reference sequence). The CDR3 reads CSAGRQGRTEAFF. In nucleotides, the CDR3 is TGCAGTGCTGGAAGACAGGGTCGCACTGAAGCTTTCTTT.

J is TRBJ1-5 and V is TRBV27; D perhaps matches TRBD1 (5 bases). Germline V CDR1 and CDR2: MNHEY, SMNVEV (reference sequence). There are 16 residues in the CDR3. Trimming pared 5 bases from V and 4 bases from J, leaving 18 bases between. CDR3 sequence (DNA): TGTGCCAGCAGTCCCATACCGGGGCCGGGAAATCAGCCCCAGCATTTT. This gives the protein CASSPIPGPGNQPQHF.

The chain links TRBV5-6 to TRBJ2-3; 9 bases are a match to TRBD1. Germline CDR1 reads SGHDT; CDR2 reads YYEEEE. There are 17 residues in the CDR3. V dropped 3 bases and J dropped 4; count of bases not matched to a gene: 12. The DNA of the CDR3 is TGTGCCAGCAGCTCCCCACAGATACAGGGGGCCTCAGATACGCAGTATTTT. Protein: CASSSPQIQGASDTQYF.